A selection of T cell receptor beta chains follows, all from one sample in a study of blood T cell repertoires in COVID-19. Profiled with immunoSEQ multiplex PCR; TCRdb holds only in-frame clones, not every one. Counted here are approximately 240,000 clones, nearly 95% occurring once; the ten biggest clones make up around 0.9%. Sequenced: peripheral blood. These TCRs come from a man younger than 40 with COVID-19, enrolled during active disease. The CDR3 runs from the conserved cysteine through the conserved F or W. D genes are given only for firm matches. Clone size, where shown, is once, few, many, or a class for clones that have expanded.

TRBD1 TRBJ2-7 - 11 TRBV2 TGTGCCAGCGGACAGGGGTACGAGCAGTACTTC CASGQGYEQYF
- TRBJ1-1 - 15 TRBV7-9 TGTGCCAGCAGCTTAAGCGGCAGGGGGAACACTGAAGCTTTCTTT CASSLSGRGNTEAFF
TRBD1 TRBJ1-6 - 15 TRBV5-6 TGTGCCAGCAGTTGGCGGGACAGGGTAAATTCACCCCTCCACTTT CASSWRDRVNSPLHF
TRBD2 TRBJ2-2 - 16 TRBV5-4 TGTGCCAGCAGCAACGGACTAGCGGGACACACCGGGGAGCTGTTTTTT CASSNGLAGHTGELFF
- TRBJ2-5 - 14 TRBV7-2 TGTGCCAGCAGCTTAGATATAGGGGTAGAGACCCAGTACTTC CASSLDIGVETQYF
- TRBJ1-3 once 15 TRBV3-1/TRBV3-2 TGTGCCAGCAGTCTATCTGCAGGGTCTGGAAACACCATATATTTT CASSLSAGSGNTIYF
TRBD1 TRBJ2-7 once 14 TRBV30 TGTGCCTGGAGGGGACAGGGGGCTCCCTACGAGCAGTACTTC CAWRGQGAPYEQYF
TRBD1 TRBJ1-2 - 18 TRBV29-1 TGCAGCGTTGAAGATCTTGCGGACAGGGGATGGTATGAGGGTGGCTACACCTTC CSVEDLADRGWYEGGYTF
- TRBJ1-2 - 14 TRBV30 TGTGCCTGGAGTCCCAGGGGTGCCTTGTCTGGCTACACCTTC CAWSPRGALSGYTF
TRBD1 TRBJ2-5 - 16 TRBV24-1 TGTGCCACCAGTGAGGGACAGGGGGGATCTCAAGAGACCCAGTACTTC CATSEGQGGSQETQYF
- TRBJ2-3 - 16 TRBV5-1 TGCGCCAGCAGCTTAGGACAAGCGACAAGCACAGATACGCAGTATTTT CASSLGQATSTDTQYF
- TRBJ2-3 - 15 TRBV3-1/TRBV3-2 TGTGCCAGCAGCCAAGTGCGGGGAGTTACAGATACGCAGTATTTT CASSQVRGVTDTQYF
TRBD2 TRBJ2-5 - 15 TRBV19 TGTGCCAGTAGTATACTAGCGGGGGGGCAAGAGACCCAGTACTTC CASSILAGGQETQYF
- TRBJ2-1 - 17 TRBV7-9 TGTGCCAGCAGCTTTCTAGAAGGGGTGAGCTCCTACAATGAGCAGTTCTTC CASSFLEGVSSYNEQFF
- TRBJ1-6 - 13 TRBV10-3 TGTGCCATCAGTGAAGGGGCAGGGGTACCCCTCCACTTT CAISEGAGVPLHF
TRBD1 TRBJ1-2 - 14 TRBV28 TGTGCCAGCAGACTGGACAGGCCTCACTATGGCTACACCTTC CASRLDRPHYGYTF
- TRBJ2-3 - 15 TRBV6-5 TGTGCCAGCAGTTACTCTTCCGGGAGAACAGATACGCAGTATTTT CASSYSSGRTDTQYF
- TRBJ2-3 - 13 TRBV30 TGTGCCTGGACGGGGGTTCTGCCAGATACGCAGTATTTT CAWTGVLPDTQYF
TRBD1 TRBJ1-2 - 13 TRBV7-3 TGTGCCAGCAGCCCCGGACAGGACTATGGCTACACCTTC CASSPGQDYGYTF
- TRBJ1-5 - 11 TRBV21-1 TGTGCCAGCACCCCTAATCAGCCCCAGCATTTT CASTPNQPQHF
TRBD2 TRBJ2-1 - 15 TRBV3-1/TRBV3-2 TGTGCCAGCAGTCGTGGGACTAGCGGGGGGTATGAGCAGTTCTTC CASSRGTSGGYEQFF
- TRBJ2-1 - 15 TRBV6-5 TGTGCCAGCAGTCGACAGAGGGGGACCTACAATGAGCAGTTCTTC CASSRQRGTYNEQFF
- TRBJ1-5 - 14 TRBV30 TGTGCCTGGAGTTCTACAGGCCTGGGGCAGCCCCAGCATTTT CAWSSTGLGQPQHF
TRBD2 TRBJ2-5 - 13 TRBV10-2 TGCGCCAGCAGGCTAGCGGGGCAAGAGACCCAGTACTTC CASRLAGQETQYF
- TRBJ1-5 - 13 TRBV7-3 TGTGCCAGCAGCTCAGGGGCGGGTCAGCCCCAGCATTTT CASSSGAGQPQHF
TRBD1 TRBJ1-1 once 14 TRBV9 TGTGCCAGCAGCTCAGGACAGGGGAGTACTGAAGCTTTCTTT CASSSGQGSTEAFF
- TRBJ1-2 - 15 TRBV4-1 TGCGCCAGCAGCCAGGATTTACAGGGCGCCTATGGCTACACCTTC CASSQDLQGAYGYTF
- TRBJ1-5 - 15 TRBV6-5 TGTGCCAGCACCCAGGACAGCATGGGCAATCAGCCCCAGCATTTT CASTQDSMGNQPQHF
- TRBJ1-2 - 16 TRBV28 TGTGCCAGCAGTTTGTCCCCCCCAAGTACAGACTATGGCTACACCTTC CASSLSPPSTDYGYTF
TRBD2 TRBJ2-7 - 14 TRBV6-6 TGTGCCGCGAGCGGGGGGGGTTCCCCCTACGAGCAGTACTTC CAASGGGSPYEQYF
TRBD1 TRBJ1-5 - 16 TRBV5-5 TGTGCCAGCAGCTCCTGGACAGGACGTAGCAATCAGCCCCAGCATTTT CASSSWTGRSNQPQHF
- TRBJ2-2 few 12 TRBV7-9 TGTGCCAGCGACTTGGGGAGCGGGGAGCTGTTTTTT CASDLGSGELFF
TRBD1 TRBJ1-1 - 14 TRBV9 TGTGCCAGCAGCTCCCGACAGGGGCACACTGAAGCTTTCTTT CASSSRQGHTEAFF
TRBD1 TRBJ2-7 - 14 TRBV5-1 TGCGCCAGCAGCCCCGGGACAGGGGGTCTCGAGCAGTACTTC CASSPGTGGLEQYF
TRBD2 TRBJ2-3 - 17 TRBV7-3 TGTGCCAGCAGCCTCCACGGACTAGCGGGGAACACAGATACGCAGTATTTT CASSLHGLAGNTDTQYF
- TRBJ2-2 once 16 TRBV9 TGTGCCAGCAGCGTAGAGGAAGACACCTACACCGGGGAGCTGTTTTTT CASSVEEDTYTGELFF
- TRBJ1-1 - 16 TRBV9 TGTGCCAGCAACCCAATCGATAAGGGGTGGGGCACTGAAGCTTTCTTT CASNPIDKGWGTEAFF
- TRBJ1-5 - 15 TRBV6-5 TGTGCCAGCAGTTACTCACACCTTAGCAATCAGCCCCAGCATTTT CASSYSHLSNQPQHF
- TRBJ1-1 - 15 TRBV7-9 TGTGCCAGCAGCCTGGCCGGGACAATCAACACTGAAGCTTTCTTT CASSLAGTINTEAFF
TRBD1 TRBJ1-5 - 14 TRBV18 TGTGCCAGCTCACCCAGGGACAGTACAGAGCCCCAGCATTTT CASSPRDSTEPQHF
- TRBJ2-3 - 15 TRBV6-1 TGTGCCAGCAGTGAAGGACTATATGACACAGATACGCAGTATTTT CASSEGLYDTDTQYF
- TRBJ2-7 - 16 TRBV28 TGTGCCAGCAGTTTATTCCCTACAGGGAGCTCCTACGAGCAGTACTTC CASSLFPTGSSYEQYF
- TRBJ1-3 once 16 TRBV13 TGTGCCAGCAGCTCAAACCCCACGGTGGTCGGAAACACCATATATTTT CASSSNPTVVGNTIYF